The 27 T cell receptor beta chains below all came from one sample that was sequenced in a study of T cell therapy after organ transplantation. Described time point: 4-8 weeks after completion of therapy. These receptors have no known antigen. Method: immunoSEQ multiplex PCR; TCRdb's copy keeps in-frame clones and lacks some. The sample contains approximately 20,000 clones, around 80% of which appear only once. The starting material was CD8+ T cells from blood, obtained after autologous CMV-specific T cell therapy. All receptors derive from a human patient who had received a solid organ transplant and had CMV disease. Part of the T cell pool may stem from the graft donor.

The genes are TRBV11-3 and TRBJ2-2; a possible D gene is TRBD1 (6 bases). Germline CDR1 reads SGHNT; CDR2 reads YENEEA. This CDR3 has 14 amino acids. V was clipped by 3 bases and J by 6 bases, with 11 bases between them. The CDR3 DNA is TGTGCCAGCAGCTTGGGAACAGGGTCCGGGGAGCTGTTTTTT. Its translation is CASSLGTGSGELFF.

The gene calls are TRBV6-6 and TRBJ2-3; 13 bases line up with TRBD2. Trimming removed 4 bases from V and 5 bases from J; junction bases left unmatched: 6. Germline CDR1 reads MNHNY; CDR2 reads SVGAGI (reference sequence). The CDR3 consists of 16 residues. CDR3 in amino acids: CASSSLGLAGEDTQYF. The CDR3 DNA is TGTGCCAGCAGTTCTCTAGGACTAGCGGGGGAAGATACGCAGTATTTT.

This CDR3 is CATDPGKDSYEQYF. CDR3 in DNA: TGTGCCACCGACCCCGGGAAGGACTCCTACGAGCAGTACTTC. V usage is TRBV2 and J usage is TRBJ2-7; D is possibly TRBD2 (5 bases). V was clipped by 10 bases and J by 0 bases, with 16 bases between them. Germline CDR1 and CDR2: SNHLY and FYNNEI. This CDR3 is 14 amino acids long.

With respect to this clone: The sample has other DNA sequences that encode this CDR3 too. The CDR3: CASSLGQDNQPQHF. Here the CDR3 DNA reads TGTGCCAGCAGCTTAGGACAGGACAATCAGCCCCAGCATTTT. The chain couples TRBV7-2 to TRBJ1-5; the D gene is possibly TRBD1 (6 bases). V lost 1 base and J 3 bases, leaving 7 bases between the germline ends. Germline V gives CDR1 SGHTA, CDR2 FQGNSA. The CDR3 is made up of 14 amino acids.

The CDR3 loop reads CASSLGTSLVDTQYF. In DNA, the CDR3 is TGTGCCAGCAGCTTAGGCACTAGCTTGGTGGATACGCAGTATTTT. This sequence joins TRBV11-2 and TRBJ2-3; D possibly corresponds to TRBD2 (6 bases). The germline CDR1 and CDR2 sequences are SGHAT and FQNNGV. The V gene lost 1 base and the J gene lost 6 bases, with 14 bases spanning the gap. CDR3 size: 15 residues.

The chain couples TRBV4-3 to TRBJ1-1, with D unclear. From germline, CDR1 is LGHNA and CDR2 YSLEER. The length of the CDR3 is 15 residues. V shed 0 bases and J shed 9 bases, with 17 bases lying between them. The CDR3 DNA reads TGCGCCAGCAGCCAAGATCTCGGAGAGAGCTACCAAGCTTTCTTT. It translates to CASSQDLGESYQAFF.

V and J are TRBV21-1 and TRBJ2-5; the D call TRBD2 from the table was never checked on the DNA. The J call is doubtful: the DNA matches TRBJ2-7 better. TRBV21-1 counts as a pseudogene. The CDR3 length is 13 residues. The CDR3: CAGGGPFSYEQYF. CDR3 DNA: TGTGCCGGCGGGGGGCCGTTCTCCTACGAGCAGTACTTC.

This chain connects TRBV4-3 to TRBJ1-2, with 9 bases lining up with TRBD1. V gave up 3 bases and J gave up 5 bases; unmatched junction bases: 7. The germline V gene has CDR1 LGHNA and CDR2 YSLEER. The CDR3 has 15 amino acids. This CDR3 reads CASSQLPGTGYGYTF. CDR3 coding DNA: TGCGCCAGCAGCCAGCTCCCTGGGACAGGGTATGGCTACACCTTC.

The chain links TRBV7-2 to TRBJ2-5, with no clear D. The germline V gene has CDR1 SGHTA and CDR2 FQGNSA. V gave up 1 base and J gave up 2 bases, with 17 bases separating them. The CDR3 extends over 17 amino acids. The CDR3 loop is CASSLEVEGKVQETQYF. For the CDR3, the DNA is TGTGCCAGCAGCTTAGAGGTGGAAGGGAAGGTTCAAGAGACCCAGTACTTC.

V is TRBV19 and J is TRBJ2-7, with 13 positions matching TRBD2. Germline trimming cut 7 bases from V and 5 bases from J; bases unmatched to any gene: 11. Germline V gives CDR1 LNHDA, CDR2 SQIVND (reference sequence). The CDR3 has 16 residues. The CDR3 sequence is CASNPQRTSGSNEQYF. CDR3 in DNA: TGTGCCAGTAACCCGCAACGGACTAGCGGGAGCAACGAGCAGTACTTC.

This clone was recorded a few times. This chain connects TRBV25-1 to TRBJ1-5, with D uncertain. Germline values: CDR1 MGHDK, CDR2 SYGVNS. V was pared by 5 bases and J by 7 bases, with 12 bases between. The CDR3 sequence is 13 residues long. CDR3 DNA: TGTGCCAGCAGTTTCGGGGTGGACCAGCCCCAGCATTTT. Translating gives CASSFGVDQPQHF.

This chain uses TRBV5-1 with TRBJ1-1; unclear D gene. V dropped 0 bases and J dropped 11 bases, with 17 bases sitting between them. CDR1 is SGHRS and CDR2 is YFSETQ in the germline V gene. The CDR3 contains 14 residues. CDR3 coding DNA: TGCGCCAGCAGCTTGGATTCGGCCAAGAATGGGGCTTTCTTT. It translates to CASSLDSAKNGAFF.

The chain combines TRBV4-2 with TRBJ1-4; D is uncertain. Germline V gene data show CDR1 as LGHNA and CDR2 as YNFKEQ. The CDR3 has 16 residues. Trimming took off 5 bases at V and 8 bases at J, with 21 bases between the two ends. The chain's CDR3 is CASSVDAWAVREKLFF. The CDR3 DNA sequence: TGTGCCAGCAGCGTAGATGCCTGGGCAGTCCGCGAAAAACTGTTTTTT.

This chain uses TRBV4-1 with TRBJ1-2; D not certain. Germline V gives CDR1 MGHRA, CDR2 YSYEKL. The CDR3 loop spans 15 amino acids. Between the trimmed V and J ends, which lost 0 bases and 3 bases, there was a span of 11 bases. CDR3 region: CASSQDRTRYYGYTF. For the CDR3, the DNA is TGCGCCAGCAGCCAAGATCGGACTCGATACTATGGCTACACCTTC.

This clone was seen once. The genes are TRBV6-5 and TRBJ2-1, with D possibly matching TRBD1 (6 bases). Germline CDR1 reads MNHEY; CDR2 reads SVGAGI. Trimming pared 6 bases from V and 6 bases from J, leaving 18 bases between. The CDR3 consists of 15 residues. As DNA, the CDR3 is TGTGCCAGCAGATCAGGGGTCCGCGTAATCAATGAGCAGTTCTTC. This encodes CASRSGVRVINEQFF.

This chain links TRBV12-5 with TRBJ1-2, with D maybe TRBD1 (6 bases). The CDR3 consists of 21 residues. Trimming took 2 bases from V and 5 from J, leaving 33 bases between them. The germline V gene has CDR1 LGHNT and CDR2 FRNRAP. The CDR3 DNA reads TGTGCTAGTGGTTTGCTAACCTCCCCCGGGGGCCAACAACTCGACCTTTATGGCTACACCTTC. Protein product: CASGLLTSPGGQQLDLYGYTF.

V is TRBV6-1 and J is TRBJ2-1; D is perhaps TRBD1 (6 bases). The V and J ends lost 10 bases and 9 bases respectively, with 22 bases between them. Germline CDR1 is MNHNS and CDR2 is SASEGT. The CDR3 is 14 residues long. The CDR3 DNA follows: TGTGCCACCCCGGGGCAGGGGTGGGATGGTGAGCAGTTCTTC. This translates into CATPGQGWDGEQFF.

V gene TRBV6-5 combines with J gene TRBJ1-5; TRBD1 is a possible D gene (5 bases). V gave up 8 bases and J gave up 4 bases, with 15 bases separating them. This CDR3 has 14 residues. Germline V gene sequence: CDR1 MNHEY, CDR2 SVGAGI. The CDR3 sequence: CASALGLENQPQHF. In nucleotides, the CDR3 is TGTGCCAGCGCCTTGGGGCTAGAGAATCAGCCCCAGCATTTT.

This clone was counted between two and nine times. The genes are TRBV4-1 and TRBJ1-5; D unclear. Germline loops: CDR1 MGHRA, CDR2 YSYEKL. The V end lost 0 bases, the J end lost 7 bases, and 13 bases lay between the germline ends. This CDR3 comprises 15 residues. CDR3 region: CASSQDLVSEQPQHF. Here the CDR3 DNA reads TGCGCCAGCAGCCAAGATTTGGTCTCCGAGCAGCCCCAGCATTTT.

This sequence joins TRBV5-4 and TRBJ1-2; D is uncertain. The CDR3 runs to 16 residues. From germline, CDR1 is SGHNT and CDR2 YYREEE (reference sequence). Trimming shortened V by 6 bases and J by 8 bases, and 26 bases separated the two germline ends. CDR3 amino acids: CASTSSADLPLEGYTF. The CDR3, as DNA: TGTGCCAGCACCTCGAGTGCGGACCTACCTTTGGAGGGCTACACCTTC.

CDR3 in amino acids: CASSESHIRAETGELFF. The DNA for the CDR3 is TGTGCCAGCAGTGAATCCCACATCAGGGCGGAAACCGGGGAGCTGTTTTTT. The chain combines TRBV2 with TRBJ2-2, with D perhaps TRBD1 (5 bases). This CDR3 spans 17 amino acids. V was pared by 2 bases and J by 5 bases, with 18 bases between. Germline CDR1 is SNHLY and CDR2 is FYNNEI.

The chain couples TRBV4-3 to TRBJ1-3, with a weak D call TRBD1 (6 bases). V was clipped by 0 bases and J by 1 base, with 13 bases between them. The CDR3 has 17 residues. Looked up from germline, CDR1 is LGHNA and CDR2 is YSLEER. In nucleotides, the CDR3 is TGCGCCAGCAGCCAAGATCGACAGGAGGTGTCTGGAAACACCATATATTTT. Translating gives CASSQDRQEVSGNTIYF.

The CDR3 sequence: CASSRSAISGANVLTF. The CDR3, as DNA: TGCGCCAGCAGTCGTTCTGCCATCTCTGGGGCCAACGTCCTGACTTTC. The V gene is TRBV23-1, the J gene TRBJ2-6; D is ambiguous. TRBV23-1 is noted as an ORF with a role that remains uncertain. The CDR3 has 16 residues. V lost 4 bases and J lost 0, with 10 bases in between.

This clone has only a few counts. This chain connects TRBV30 to TRBJ1-1; tentatively, D is TRBD1 (5 bases). Germline lookup yields CDR1 GTSNPN and CDR2 SVGIG (reference sequence). Trimming stripped 0 bases from V and 11 bases from J, with 13 bases between. The CDR3 runs to 12 residues. CDR3 region: CAWSVGRHRAFF. CDR3 DNA: TGTGCCTGGAGTGTTGGCAGGCACAGGGCTTTCTTT.

The chain carries TRBV27 and TRBJ1-2; TRBD1 agrees at 11 bases. Germline lookup yields CDR1 MNHEY and CDR2 SMNVEV (reference sequence). This CDR3 spans 14 amino acids. The V and J ends lost 6 bases and 8 bases, in that order; junction bases with no gene match: 8. CDR3 in DNA: TGTGCCAGCAGCCCTGGACAGGGGGCCGGCGGCTACACCTTC. It yields the protein CASSPGQGAGGYTF.

The chain recombines TRBV6-4 with TRBJ2-1; possible D gene TRBD2, 5 bases. The CDR3 is 14 amino acids. Trimming cost V 0 bases and J 4 bases, with 7 bases left between them. Germline loops: CDR1 MRHNA, CDR2 SNTAGT. CDR3 in DNA: TGTGCCAGCAGTGACTCACTAGGGTACAATGAGCAGTTCTTC. Its protein is CASSDSLGYNEQFF.

This clone was seen a single time. This chain uses TRBV18 with TRBJ1-1; a weak D match, TRBD1 (5 bases). The V end was cut by 3 bases, the J end by 0 bases, with 14 bases between. Germline CDR1 and CDR2: KGHSH and LQKENI. The CDR3 runs to 16 residues. CDR3 in amino acids: CASSPGGDGLNTEAFF. CDR3 nucleotides: TGTGCCAGCTCACCGGGGGGGGATGGATTGAACACTGAAGCTTTCTTT.